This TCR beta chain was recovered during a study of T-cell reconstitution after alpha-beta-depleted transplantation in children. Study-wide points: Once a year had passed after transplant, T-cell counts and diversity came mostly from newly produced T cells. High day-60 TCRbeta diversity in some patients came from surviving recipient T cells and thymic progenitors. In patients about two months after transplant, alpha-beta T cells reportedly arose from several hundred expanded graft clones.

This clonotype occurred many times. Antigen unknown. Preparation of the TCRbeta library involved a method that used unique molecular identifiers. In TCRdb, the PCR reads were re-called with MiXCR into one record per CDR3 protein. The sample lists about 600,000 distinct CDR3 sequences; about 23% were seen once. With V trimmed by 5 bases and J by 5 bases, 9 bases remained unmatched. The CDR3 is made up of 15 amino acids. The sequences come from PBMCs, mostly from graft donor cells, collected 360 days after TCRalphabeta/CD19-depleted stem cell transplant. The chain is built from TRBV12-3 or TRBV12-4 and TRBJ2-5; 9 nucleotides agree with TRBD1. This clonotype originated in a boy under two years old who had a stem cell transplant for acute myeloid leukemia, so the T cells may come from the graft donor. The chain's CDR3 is CASSPTGGLGETQYF. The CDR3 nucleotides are TGTGCCAGCAGTCCGACAGGGGGGTTAGGTGAGACCCAGTACTTC.